The source of this T cell receptor (beta chain) is a study of T cell responses to AZD1222 COVID-19 vaccine. Study-wide results and caveats: In all cases, repertoires were sampled only after the peak T cell response. Donors in the cohort were predominantly white British and more often female, and clonal diversity was possibly underestimated. Baseline serology detected seropositivity in only six AZD1222 recipients.

This CDR3 is built from 15 residues. Germline V gives CDR1 MNHEY, CDR2 SVGAGI. Trimming removed 6 bases from V and 8 bases from J, with 17 bases in between. The repertoire was sequenced with immunoSEQ multiplex PCR; TCRdb's copy has only in-frame clones and lacks some. Here the sample spans 75,000 to 90,000 clones, around nine tenths being singletons. To note about this clone: Its antigen is not identified.

This material consisted of peripheral blood, taken on day 0 of AZD1222 vaccination. The sequence was obtained from an adult in good health. V gene TRBV6-5 combines with J gene TRBJ1-6, with D perhaps matching TRBD1 (6 bases). The DNA for the CDR3 is TGTGCCAGCAGAGGGGACACTACGCTTTATTCACCCCTCCACTTT. It specifies CASRGDTTLYSPLHF.